This T cell receptor beta chain was identified in a study of glioma-infiltrating T cells after dendritic cell vaccination. Using immunoSEQ multiplex PCR, the repertoire was profiled, and TCRdb retains in-frame clones only, with some absent. The data show 90,000 to 140,000 clones, 90% seen once. This clone was observed a handful of times. The CDR3 runs to 14 residues. Trimming stripped 4 bases from V and 5 bases from J, with 15 bases between. The germline V gene encodes CDR1 ENHRY and CDR2 SYGVKD. Time point denoted: after dendritic cell vaccination, including at tumor progression/relapse. PBMC were collected before vaccination, two weeks after the third vaccination, and at progression.

The sequencing used blood, collected after dendritic cell vaccination. The sequence came from a human donor with glioblastoma. V and J are TRBV10-3 and TRBJ2-7; the D gene is possibly TRBD2 (6 bases). CDR3 sequence (DNA): TGTGCCATCAGTGTTTCCGGGGGAGGAAACGAGCAGTACTTC. Amino acid sequence: CAISVSGGGNEQYF.